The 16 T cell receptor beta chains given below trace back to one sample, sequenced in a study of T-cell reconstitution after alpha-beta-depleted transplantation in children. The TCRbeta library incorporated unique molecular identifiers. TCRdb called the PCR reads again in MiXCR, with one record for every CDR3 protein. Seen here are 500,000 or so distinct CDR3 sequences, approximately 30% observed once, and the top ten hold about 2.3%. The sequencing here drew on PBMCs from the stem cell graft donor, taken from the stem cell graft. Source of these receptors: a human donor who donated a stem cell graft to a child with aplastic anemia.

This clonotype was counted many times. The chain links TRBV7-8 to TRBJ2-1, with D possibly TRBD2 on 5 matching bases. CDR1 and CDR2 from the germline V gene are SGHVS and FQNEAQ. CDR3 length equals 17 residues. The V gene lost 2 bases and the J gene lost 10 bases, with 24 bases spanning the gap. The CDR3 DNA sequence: TGTGCCAGCAGCTTACTGTGGGAGAGCCAGCTAGGCGCGGAGCAGTTCTTC. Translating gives CASSLLWESQLGAEQFF.

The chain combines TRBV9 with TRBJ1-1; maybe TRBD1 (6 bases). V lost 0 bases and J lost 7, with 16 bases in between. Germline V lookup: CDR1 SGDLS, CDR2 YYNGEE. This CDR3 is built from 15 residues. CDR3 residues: CASSVAHNRVNEAFF. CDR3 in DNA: TGTGCCAGCAGCGTAGCTCATAACAGGGTAAATGAAGCTTTCTTT.

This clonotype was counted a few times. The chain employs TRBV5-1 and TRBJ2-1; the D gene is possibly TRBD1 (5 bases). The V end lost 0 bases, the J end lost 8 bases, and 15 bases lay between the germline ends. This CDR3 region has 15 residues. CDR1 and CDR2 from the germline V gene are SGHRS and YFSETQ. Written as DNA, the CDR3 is TGCGCCAGCAGCTTGGTCGTCAACCAAGGGGATGAGCAGTTCTTC. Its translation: CASSLVVNQGDEQFF.

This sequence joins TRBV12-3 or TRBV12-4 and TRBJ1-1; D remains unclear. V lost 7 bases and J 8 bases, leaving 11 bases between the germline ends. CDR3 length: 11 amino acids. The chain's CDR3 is CASTTAIEAFF. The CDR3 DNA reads TGTGCCAGCACGACGGCTATCGAAGCTTTCTTT.

CDR3 nucleotides: TGTGCCAGCAGTACAACGGTGCGAGAGGAGACCCAGTACTTC. Amino acids: CASSTTVREETQYF. The V gene is TRBV27, the J gene TRBJ2-5; D ambiguous. The ends were cut back, 5 bases at V and 5 bases at J, with 15 bases in the middle. The V gene's germline CDR1 is MNHEY and CDR2 SMNVEV (reference sequence). The CDR3 covers 14 residues.

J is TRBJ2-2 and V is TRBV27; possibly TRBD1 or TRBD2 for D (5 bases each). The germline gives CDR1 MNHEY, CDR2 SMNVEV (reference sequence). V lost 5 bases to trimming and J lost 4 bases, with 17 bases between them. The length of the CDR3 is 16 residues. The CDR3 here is CASSTYDRDATGELFF. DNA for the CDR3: TGTGCCAGCAGTACATATGACCGGGACGCCACCGGGGAGCTGTTTTTT.

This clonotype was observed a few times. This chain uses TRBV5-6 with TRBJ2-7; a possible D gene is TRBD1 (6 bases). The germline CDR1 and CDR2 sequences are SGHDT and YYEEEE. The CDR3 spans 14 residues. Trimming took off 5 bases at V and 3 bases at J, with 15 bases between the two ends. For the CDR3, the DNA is TGTGCCAGCAGGGGGGCCGGGGTCCACTACGAGCAGTACGTC. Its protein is CASRGAGVHYEQYV.

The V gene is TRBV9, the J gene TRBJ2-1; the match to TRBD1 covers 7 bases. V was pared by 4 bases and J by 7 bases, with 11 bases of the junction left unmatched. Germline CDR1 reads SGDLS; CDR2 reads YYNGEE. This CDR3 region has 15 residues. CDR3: CASSSRDRGINEQFF. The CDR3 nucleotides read TGTGCCAGCAGCTCCCGGGACAGAGGAATTAATGAGCAGTTCTTC.

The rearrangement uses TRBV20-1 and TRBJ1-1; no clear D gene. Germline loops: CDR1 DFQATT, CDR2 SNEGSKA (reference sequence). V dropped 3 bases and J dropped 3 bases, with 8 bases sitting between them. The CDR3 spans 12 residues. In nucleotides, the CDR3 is TGCAGTGCTAGTAAGGCTGACACTGAAGCTTTCTTT. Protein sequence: CSASKADTEAFF.

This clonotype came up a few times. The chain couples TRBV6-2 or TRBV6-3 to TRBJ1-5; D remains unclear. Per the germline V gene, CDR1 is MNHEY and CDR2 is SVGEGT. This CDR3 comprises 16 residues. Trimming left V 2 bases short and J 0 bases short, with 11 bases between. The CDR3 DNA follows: TGTGCCAGCAGTTACATGACGAGGCTTAGCAATCAGCCCCAGCATTTT. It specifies CASSYMTRLSNQPQHF.

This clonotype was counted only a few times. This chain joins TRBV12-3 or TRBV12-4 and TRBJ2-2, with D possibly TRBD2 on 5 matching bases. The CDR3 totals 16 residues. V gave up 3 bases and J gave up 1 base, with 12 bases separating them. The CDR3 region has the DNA TGTGCCAGCAGTTTTCGTGTGAGGGTGAACACCGGGGAGCTGTTTTTT. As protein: CASSFRVRVNTGELFF.

CDR3 nucleotides: TGTGCCAGCAGTTTAGAGGGGCAGGGAAATGGCTACACCTTC. Amino acid sequence: CASSLEGQGNGYTF. The chain joins TRBV12-3 or TRBV12-4 to TRBJ1-2, with D tentatively TRBD1 (5 bases). Trimming cost V 1 base and J 6 bases, with 12 bases left between them. The CDR3 has 14 residues.

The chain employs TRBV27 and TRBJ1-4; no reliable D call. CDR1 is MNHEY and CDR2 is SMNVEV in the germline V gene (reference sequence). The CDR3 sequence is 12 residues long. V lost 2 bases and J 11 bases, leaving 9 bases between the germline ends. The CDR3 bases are TGTGCCAGCAGTTTAGGGGTGGGGAAACTGTTTTTT. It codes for CASSLGVGKLFF.

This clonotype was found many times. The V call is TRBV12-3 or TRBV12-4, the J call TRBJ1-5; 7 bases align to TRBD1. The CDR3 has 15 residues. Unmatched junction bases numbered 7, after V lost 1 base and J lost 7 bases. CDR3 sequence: CASSLEGAVGQPQHF. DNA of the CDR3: TGTGCCAGCAGTTTAGAGGGGGCAGTTGGGCAGCCCCAGCATTTT.

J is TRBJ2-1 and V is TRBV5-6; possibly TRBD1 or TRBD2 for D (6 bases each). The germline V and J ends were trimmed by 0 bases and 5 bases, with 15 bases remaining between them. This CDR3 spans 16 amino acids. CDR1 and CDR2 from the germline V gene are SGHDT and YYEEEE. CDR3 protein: CASSLGWGAADNEQFF. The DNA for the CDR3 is TGTGCCAGCAGCTTGGGTTGGGGGGCGGCGGACAATGAGCAGTTCTTC.

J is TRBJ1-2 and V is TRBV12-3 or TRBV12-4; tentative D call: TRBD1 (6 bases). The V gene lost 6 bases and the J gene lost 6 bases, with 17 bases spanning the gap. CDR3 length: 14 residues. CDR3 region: CASSSTTGSDGYTF. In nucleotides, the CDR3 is TGTGCCAGCAGCTCCACTACAGGGTCAGATGGCTACACCTTC.